The TCR beta chain under discussion was sequenced for a study of tumor-infiltrating lymphocytes in primary liver carcinoma. Study summary: Those enrolled were patients of both sexes, who were aged 30 to 69 years.

They got blood RNA out of unsorted whole blood and also pulled out germline DNA. The V gene lost 5 bases and the J gene lost 2 bases, with 6 bases spanning the gap. Looked up from germline, CDR1 is SGHTA and CDR2 is FQGTGA. The CDR3 has 12 residues. cDNA specific to TCR beta was made from around 450 ng of total RNA, with a constant-region primer employed for priming. ARM-PCR, slightly modified, supplied the TCR beta libraries through three nested multiplex PCR rounds. Primers for the first two PCR rounds were TRBV1-TRBV30 forward primers and a C-beta reverse primer (roughly 9 cycles per round). TCRdb re-called the multiplex PCR reads through MiXCR, storing one row per CDR3 protein. Here the sample spans some 200,000 distinct CDR3 sequences, roughly 61% being singletons.

This chain uses TRBV7-3 with TRBJ1-1, with D possibly being TRBD1 (5 bases). This TCR was recovered from an older woman with primary liver carcinoma and hepatitis B virus infection. The sample consisted of peripheral blood. The CDR3, as DNA: TGTGCCAGCAGCGACAGTAACACTGAAGCTTTCTTT. This translates into CASSDSNTEAFF. Complete variable domain (other parts from reference TRBV7-3 and TRBJ1-1): GAGVSQTPSNKVTEKGKYVELRCDPISGHTALYWYRQSLGQGPEFLIYFQGTGAADDSGLPNDRFFAVRPEGSVSTLKIQRTERGDSAVYLCASSDSNTEAFFGQGTRLTVV.